Each of the 21 T cell receptor beta chains below was sequenced from the same sample in a study of OX40 agonist ivuxolimab in advanced cancers. The protocol used for the library was the immunoSEQ multiplex PCR assay. Not all clones reach the TCRdb copy of this immuneACCESS table, which keeps in-frame sequences only. Checked studies attribute under half of the gap to unresolved V genes and leave the rest unexplained. The sample includes around 100,000 clones, with roughly 91% observed a single time. The ten largest clones add up to 2.6% of the sample. The sample was CD4+ or CD8+ T cells sorted from blood, taken in a trial of the OX40 agonist ivuxolimab. The receptors here all came from an adult with an advanced solid tumor such as melanoma, head and neck, liver or kidney cancer.

The chain has TRBV6-5 and TRBJ1-2; D is unresolved. Germline values: CDR1 MNHEY, CDR2 SVGAGI. Deletions cut 5 bases from V and 7 bases from J, with 11 bases between. CDR3 length: 12 amino acids. CDR3 coding DNA: TGTGCCAGCAGTAAGACTACGGGTGGCTACACCTTC. This sequence encodes CASSKTTGGYTF.

The chain has TRBV19 and TRBJ2-1; D is unclear. CDR3 size: 10 residues. Germline V CDR1 and CDR2: LNHDA, SQIVND (reference sequence). Trimming took off 4 bases at V and 5 bases at J, with 0 bases between the two ends. CDR3 nucleotide sequence: TGTGCCAGTAGTAACAATGAGCAGTTCTTC. As protein: CASSNNEQFF. The full variable domain, with the rest looked up from reference TRBV19 and TRBJ2-1, is DGGITQSPKYLFRKEGQNVTLSCEQNLNHDAMYWYRQDPGQGLRLIYYSQIVNDFQKGDIAEGYSVSREKKESFPLTVTSAQKNPTAFYLCASSNNEQFFGPGTRLTVL.

The chain recombines TRBV7-9 with TRBJ2-1, with 8 bases fitting TRBD1. With 5 bases clipped from V and 4 bases from J, the junction kept 10 bases outside the gene matches. The germline V gene has CDR1 SEHNR and CDR2 FQNEAQ (reference sequence). The CDR3 sequence is 16 residues long. CDR3 nucleotides: TGTGCCAGCAGCCTTGGGACAGGCAGCGGGTACAATGAGCAGTTCTTC. It specifies CASSLGTGSGYNEQFF.

This clone was seen a single time. The rearrangement uses TRBV2 and TRBJ1-5; D might be TRBD1 (6 bases). The germline gives CDR1 SNHLY, CDR2 FYNNEI. The length of the CDR3 is 14 residues. V gave up 7 bases and J gave up 7 bases, with 17 bases separating them. The CDR3 DNA sequence: TGTGCCAGCAATACCCAAGGGGGGTCCCAGCCCCAGCATTTT. This sequence encodes CASNTQGGSQPQHF.

The genes are TRBV4-1 and TRBJ2-1; D is possibly TRBD2 (5 bases). The germline V gene has CDR1 MGHRA and CDR2 YSYEKL. V lost 3 bases and J 9 bases, leaving 18 bases between the germline ends. The CDR3 runs 15 residues. Written as DNA, the CDR3 is TGCGCCAGCAGCCACGGACCGTCTGGAGCGGCTGAGCAGTTCTTC. This translates into CASSHGPSGAAEQFF.

The chain carries TRBV19 and TRBJ2-2, with 14 nucleotides matching TRBD2. CDR3 length: 17 residues. J lost 8 bases, V lost 6 bases, and 11 bases had no gene match. CDR1 is LNHDA, CDR2 SQIVND, per germline (reference sequence). CDR3 sequence: CASSPPGLAGDVGELFF. Written as DNA, the CDR3 is TGTGCCAGTAGCCCGCCGGGACTAGCGGGAGACGTAGGGGAGCTGTTTTTT.

The V and J genes are TRBV28 and TRBJ2-7, with D tentatively TRBD2 (6 bases). Germline values: CDR1 MDHEN, CDR2 SYDVKM. The CDR3 extends over 17 amino acids. Trimming removed 4 bases from V and 0 bases from J, with 19 bases in between. As DNA, the CDR3 is TGTGCCAGCAGTTCTCCGGCGGATAGCGGTAGCTCCTACGAGCAGTACTTC. Its protein is CASSSPADSGSSYEQYF.

The gene calls are TRBV6-6 and TRBJ2-3, with D possibly TRBD2 on 5 matching bases. CDR1 is MNHNY, CDR2 SVGAGI, per germline (reference sequence). This CDR3 is built from 13 residues. V was clipped by 8 bases and J by 3 bases, with 12 bases between them. The CDR3 loop reads CASGVGGTDTQYF. CDR3 bases: TGTGCCAGCGGGGTCGGCGGGACAGATACGCAGTATTTT.

The chain combines TRBV28 with TRBJ2-3; D gene unclear. CDR3 size: 14 residues. Deletions cut 7 bases from V and 2 bases from J, with 13 bases between. The germline V gene encodes CDR1 MDHEN and CDR2 SYDVKM. The CDR3 nucleotides are TGTGCCAGCAAACAAGGCGGAAACACAGATACGCAGTATTTT. This codes for CASKQGGNTDTQYF.

This clone was recorded only once. CDR3 residues: CASSLPRNYGYTF. CDR3 sequence (DNA): TGTGCCAGCAGTCTACCCCGGAACTATGGCTACACCTTC. This chain links TRBV14 with TRBJ1-2; D is uncertain. Trimming shortened V by 6 bases and J by 2 bases, and 10 bases separated the two germline ends. Germline V lookup: CDR1 SGHDN, CDR2 FVKESK. CDR3 length: 13 amino acids.

This chain connects TRBV4-1 to TRBJ2-6; D remains unclear. The germline V and J ends were trimmed by 3 bases and 0 bases, with 9 bases remaining between them. This CDR3 region has 16 residues. Germline loops: CDR1 MGHRA, CDR2 YSYEKL. The CDR3, as DNA: TGCGCCAGCAGCCACCCGACCGGCTCTGGGGCCAACGTCCTGACTTTC. It specifies CASSHPTGSGANVLTF.

This chain joins TRBV27 and TRBJ2-7; 8 positions match TRBD2. CDR1 is MNHEY, CDR2 SMNVEV, per germline (reference sequence). The CDR3 sequence is 13 residues long. Unmatched junction bases numbered 2, after V lost 4 bases and J lost 3 bases. CDR3 in DNA: TGTGCCAGCAGTTCTCTAGCGGGCTACGAGCAGTACTTC. Protein sequence: CASSSLAGYEQYF.

V and J are TRBV4-3 and TRBJ1-4, with a weak D call TRBD1 (6 bases). Germline V gene data show CDR1 as LGHNA and CDR2 as YSLEER. This CDR3 has 16 amino acids. Trimming removed 2 bases from V and 4 bases from J, with 14 bases in between. CDR3 DNA sequence: TGCGCCAGCAGCCAAAATACCCGGGACATTAATGAAAAACTGTTTTTT. The encoded protein is CASSQNTRDINEKLFF.

The CDR3 sequence is CASSPQLDYGYTF. In DNA, the CDR3 is TGTGCCAGCAGCCCCCAGTTGGACTATGGCTACACCTTC. The chain uses TRBV7-9 and TRBJ1-2; no clear D gene. The CDR3 has 13 residues. Germline V gene data show CDR1 as SEHNR and CDR2 as FQNEAQ (reference sequence). The V end was cut by 5 bases, the J end by 3 bases, with 10 bases between.

V gene TRBV29-1 combines with J gene TRBJ2-7; no reliable D call. With 0 bases removed from V and 7 bases from J, the gap between germline ends came to 4 bases. CDR3 length: 10 residues. Germline CDR1 reads SQVTM; CDR2 reads ANQGSEA. The CDR3 DNA is TGCAGCGTTGAAGACGGGGAGCAGTACTTC. This codes for CSVEDGEQYF.

This chain connects TRBV6-5 to TRBJ1-3; no definite D call. Germline V gives CDR1 MNHEY, CDR2 SVGAGI. V was pared by 0 bases and J by 0 bases, with 9 bases between. The CDR3 is 16 residues long. CDR3 loop: CASSYSVAASGNTIYF. CDR3 bases: TGTGCCAGCAGTTACTCGGTCGCAGCCTCTGGAAACACCATATATTTT.

The genes are TRBV10-3 and TRBJ1-1; 9 bases align to TRBD1. Germline assignment: CDR1 ENHRY and CDR2 SYGVKD. The CDR3 is 17 residues long. Trimming at V came to 6 bases and at J to 1 base, leaving 12 bases not matched to a gene. The CDR3 is CAIRGEGQGGPNTEAFF. CDR3 nucleotides: TGTGCCATCAGGGGGGAGGGACAGGGTGGTCCGAACACTGAAGCTTTCTTT.

This clone was counted a few times. V and J are TRBV7-9 and TRBJ2-7; 7 bases are a match to TRBD1. Germline CDR1 reads SEHNR; CDR2 reads FQNEAQ (reference sequence). CDR3 length: 15 residues. J gave up 5 bases and V 5 bases, and 12 bases lay outside the gene matches. The CDR3 reads CASSPLQGRLHEQYF. The CDR3 DNA is TGTGCCAGCAGCCCCCTACAGGGGCGGCTCCACGAGCAGTACTTC.

V and J are TRBV5-1 and TRBJ1-3, with D perhaps TRBD1 (5 bases). The V gene's germline CDR1 is SGHRS and CDR2 YFSETQ. CDR3 length: 13 residues. Trimming cost V 4 bases and J 4 bases, with 9 bases left between them. As DNA, the CDR3 is TGCGCCAGCAGCGGGACGGAAGGAAACACCATATATTTT. Amino acid sequence: CASSGTEGNTIYF.

This chain joins TRBV7-9 and TRBJ1-5; weak D call: TRBD1 (5 bases). V lost 1 base and J lost 4, with 14 bases in between. Germline V CDR1 and CDR2: SEHNR, FQNEAQ (reference sequence). This CDR3 spans 16 amino acids. In nucleotides, the CDR3 is TGTGCCAGCAGCTTAGGTGATGGGGGGAGAAATCAGCCCCAGCATTTT. Amino acids: CASSLGDGGRNQPQHF.

The rearrangement links TRBV7-2 to TRBJ2-3; no reliable D call. Germline CDR1 SGHTA, CDR2 FQGNSA. Trimming took off 4 bases at V and 2 bases at J, with 13 bases between the two ends. The CDR3 is 15 amino acids. The CDR3 reads CASSSPLGFTDTQYF. The CDR3 coding sequence is TGTGCCAGCAGCTCCCCTCTCGGATTCACAGATACGCAGTATTTT.